This TCR beta chain was identified in a study of cytotoxic CD8 clonotypes in ibrutinib-treated CLL. Across the whole study: Response samples were obtained once patients had received a median approximately 11 months of treatment, range 6 to 36. Whole-study results and caveats: A rise in clonality was seen at ibrutinib response, and a fall back toward baseline was seen at progression.

Concerning this clone itself: Its antigen is unidentified.

The assay was immunoSEQ multiplex PCR, and TCRdb's table has in-frame clones only and misses some. The top ten clones hold approximately 7.7% of a sample with around 70,000 clones, approximately 80% of them seen once. This receptor was taken from a human donor with chronic lymphocytic leukemia. This material consisted of PBMCs, taken at disease progression, from a patient treated with ibrutinib.

DNA of the CDR3: TGTGCCAGCAGCTTAGGGTCAGCGAACACCGGGGAGCTGTTTTTT. Protein: CASSLGSANTGELFF. The chain combines TRBV11-2 with TRBJ2-2; D not certain. This CDR3 region has 15 residues. V was clipped by 1 base and J by 0 bases, with 6 bases between them. CDR1 SGHAT and CDR2 FQNNGV come from the germline V gene.